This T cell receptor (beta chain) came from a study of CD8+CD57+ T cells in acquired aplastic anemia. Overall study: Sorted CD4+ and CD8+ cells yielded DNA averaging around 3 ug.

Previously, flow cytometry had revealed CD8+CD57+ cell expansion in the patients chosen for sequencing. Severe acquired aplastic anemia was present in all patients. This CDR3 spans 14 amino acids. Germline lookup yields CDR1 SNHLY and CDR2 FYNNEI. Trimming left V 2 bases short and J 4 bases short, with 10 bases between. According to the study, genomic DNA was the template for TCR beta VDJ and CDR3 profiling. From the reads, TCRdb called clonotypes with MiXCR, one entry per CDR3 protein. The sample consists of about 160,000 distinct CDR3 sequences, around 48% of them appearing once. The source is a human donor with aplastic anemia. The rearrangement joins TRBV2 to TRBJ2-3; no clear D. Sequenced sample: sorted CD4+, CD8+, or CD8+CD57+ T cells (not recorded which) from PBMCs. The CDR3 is CASSEPSAPDTQYF. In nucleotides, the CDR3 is TGTGCCAGCAGTGAACCGTCAGCGCCAGATACGCAGTATTTT.